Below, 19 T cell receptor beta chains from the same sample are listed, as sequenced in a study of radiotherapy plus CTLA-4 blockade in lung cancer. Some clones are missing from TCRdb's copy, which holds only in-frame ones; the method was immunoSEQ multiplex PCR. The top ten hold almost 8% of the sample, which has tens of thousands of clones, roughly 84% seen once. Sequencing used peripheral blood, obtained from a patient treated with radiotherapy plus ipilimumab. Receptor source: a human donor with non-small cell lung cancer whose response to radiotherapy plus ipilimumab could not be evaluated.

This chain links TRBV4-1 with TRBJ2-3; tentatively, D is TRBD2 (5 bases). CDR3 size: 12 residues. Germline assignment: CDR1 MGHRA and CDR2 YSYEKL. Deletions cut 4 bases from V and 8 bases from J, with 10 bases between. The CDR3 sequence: CASSPVAGTQYF. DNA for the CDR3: TGCGCCAGCAGCCCTGTTGCGGGTACGCAGTATTTT.

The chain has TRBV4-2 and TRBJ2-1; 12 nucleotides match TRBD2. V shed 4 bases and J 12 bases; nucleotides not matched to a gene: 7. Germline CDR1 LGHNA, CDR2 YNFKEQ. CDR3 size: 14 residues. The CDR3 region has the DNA TGTGCCAGCAGCCCAGCGCTAGCGGGAGGGGGGCAGTTCTTC. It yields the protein CASSPALAGGGQFF.

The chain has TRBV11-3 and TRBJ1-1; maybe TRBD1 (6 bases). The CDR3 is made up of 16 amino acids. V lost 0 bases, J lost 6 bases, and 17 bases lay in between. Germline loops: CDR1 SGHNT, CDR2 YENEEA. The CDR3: CASSLERGNLWPEAFF. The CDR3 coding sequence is TGTGCCAGCAGCTTAGAGAGGGGGAACCTTTGGCCTGAAGCTTTCTTT.

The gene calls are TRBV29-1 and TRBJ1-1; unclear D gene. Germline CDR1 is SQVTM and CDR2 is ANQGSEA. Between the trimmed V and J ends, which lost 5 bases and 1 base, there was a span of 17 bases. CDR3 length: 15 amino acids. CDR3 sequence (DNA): TGCAGCGTTACCCTAAACGGTCGGGAGAACACTGAAGCTTTCTTT. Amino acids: CSVTLNGRENTEAFF.

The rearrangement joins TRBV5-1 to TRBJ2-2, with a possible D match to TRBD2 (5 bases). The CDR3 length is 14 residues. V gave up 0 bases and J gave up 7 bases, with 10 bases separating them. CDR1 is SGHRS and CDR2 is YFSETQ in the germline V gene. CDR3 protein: CASSLAAGDGELFF. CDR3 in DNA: TGCGCCAGCAGCTTGGCAGCCGGGGACGGGGAGCTGTTTTTT.

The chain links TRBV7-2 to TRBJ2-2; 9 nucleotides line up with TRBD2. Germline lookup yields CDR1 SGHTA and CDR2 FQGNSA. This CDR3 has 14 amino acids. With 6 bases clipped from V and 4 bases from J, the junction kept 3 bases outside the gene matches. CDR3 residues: CASSLGLATGELFF. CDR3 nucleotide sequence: TGTGCCAGCAGTTTGGGACTAGCCACCGGGGAGCTGTTTTTT.

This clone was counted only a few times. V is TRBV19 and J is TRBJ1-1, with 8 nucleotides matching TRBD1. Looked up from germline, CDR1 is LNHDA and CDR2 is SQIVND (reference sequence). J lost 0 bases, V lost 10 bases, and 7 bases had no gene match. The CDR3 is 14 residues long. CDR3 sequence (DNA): TGTGCCACCGTCACAGGGGGGATGAACACTGAAGCTTTCTTT. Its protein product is CATVTGGMNTEAFF.

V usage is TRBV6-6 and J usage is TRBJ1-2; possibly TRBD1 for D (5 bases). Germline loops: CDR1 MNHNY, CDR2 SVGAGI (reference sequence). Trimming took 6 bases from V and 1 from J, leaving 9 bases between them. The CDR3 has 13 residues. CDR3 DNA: TGTGCCAGCAGACTTGACAGTAACTATGGCTACACCTTC. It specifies CASRLDSNYGYTF.

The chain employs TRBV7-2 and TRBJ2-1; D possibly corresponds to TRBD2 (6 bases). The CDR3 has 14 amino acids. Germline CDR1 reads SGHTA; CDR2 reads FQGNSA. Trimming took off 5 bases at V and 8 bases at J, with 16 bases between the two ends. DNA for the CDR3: TGTGCCAGCAGCGTGGGACTCGGAAGGGATGAGCAGTTCTTC. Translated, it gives CASSVGLGRDEQFF.

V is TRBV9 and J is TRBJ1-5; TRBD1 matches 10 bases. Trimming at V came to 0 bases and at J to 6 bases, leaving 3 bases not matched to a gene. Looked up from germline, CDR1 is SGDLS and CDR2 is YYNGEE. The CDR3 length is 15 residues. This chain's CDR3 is CASSVGTGGVQPQHF. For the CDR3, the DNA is TGTGCCAGCAGCGTAGGGACAGGGGGGGTTCAGCCCCAGCATTTT.

This chain's CDR3 is CASSPDYRAANTEAFF. In DNA form, the CDR3 reads TGTGCCAGCAGCCCCGACTACAGGGCAGCGAACACTGAAGCTTTCTTT. The chain has TRBV9 and TRBJ1-1; maybe TRBD1 (6 bases). The CDR3 has 16 residues. Germline-derived CDR1 and CDR2 are SGDLS and YYNGEE. V dropped 4 bases and J dropped 1 base, with 17 bases sitting between them.

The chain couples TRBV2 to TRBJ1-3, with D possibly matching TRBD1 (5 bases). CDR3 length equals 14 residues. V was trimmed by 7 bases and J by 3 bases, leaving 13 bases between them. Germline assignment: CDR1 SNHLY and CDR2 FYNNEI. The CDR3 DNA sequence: TGTGCCAGCAAGGACGGGGGGTTTGGAAACACCATATATTTT. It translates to CASKDGGFGNTIYF.

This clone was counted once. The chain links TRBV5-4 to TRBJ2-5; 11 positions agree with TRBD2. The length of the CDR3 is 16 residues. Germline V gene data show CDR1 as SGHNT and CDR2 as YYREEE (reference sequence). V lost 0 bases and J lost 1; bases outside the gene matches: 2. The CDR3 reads CASSLGLAGSQETQYF. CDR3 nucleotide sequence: TGTGCCAGCAGCTTGGGACTAGCGGGAAGCCAAGAGACCCAGTACTTC.

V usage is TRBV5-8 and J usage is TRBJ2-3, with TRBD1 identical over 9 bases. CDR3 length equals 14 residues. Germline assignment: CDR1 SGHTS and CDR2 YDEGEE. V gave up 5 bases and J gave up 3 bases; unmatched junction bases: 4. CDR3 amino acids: CASRRTGATDTQYF. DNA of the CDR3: TGTGCCAGCAGGCGGACAGGGGCGACAGATACGCAGTATTTT. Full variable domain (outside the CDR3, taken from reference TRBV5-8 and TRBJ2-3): EAGVTQSPTHLIKTRGQQATLRCSPISGHTSVYWYQQALGLGLQFLLWYDEGEERNRGNFPPRFSGRQFPNYSSELNVNALELEDSALYLCASRRTGATDTQYFGPGTRLTVL.

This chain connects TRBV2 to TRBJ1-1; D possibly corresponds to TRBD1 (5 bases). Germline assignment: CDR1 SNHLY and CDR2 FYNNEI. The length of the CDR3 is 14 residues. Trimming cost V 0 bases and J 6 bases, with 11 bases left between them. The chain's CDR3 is CASSEAGRLAEAFF. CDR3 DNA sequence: TGTGCCAGCAGTGAAGCGGGGCGACTCGCTGAAGCTTTCTTT. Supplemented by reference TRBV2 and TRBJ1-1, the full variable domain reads EPEVTQTPSHQVTQMGQEVILRCVPISNHLYFYWYRQILGQKVEFLVSFYNNEISEKSEIFDDQFSVERPDGSNFTLKIRSTKLEDSAMYFCASSEAGRLAEAFFGQGTRLTVV.

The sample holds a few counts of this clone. The CDR3: CASSGQFGQYF. CDR3 coding DNA: TGTGCCAGCAGCGGACAGTTTGGGCAGTACTTC. V gene TRBV2 combines with J gene TRBJ2-7; D is possibly TRBD1 (6 bases). The CDR3 has 11 residues. The germline V gene has CDR1 SNHLY and CDR2 FYNNEI. Deletions cut 6 bases from V and 9 bases from J, with 12 bases between.

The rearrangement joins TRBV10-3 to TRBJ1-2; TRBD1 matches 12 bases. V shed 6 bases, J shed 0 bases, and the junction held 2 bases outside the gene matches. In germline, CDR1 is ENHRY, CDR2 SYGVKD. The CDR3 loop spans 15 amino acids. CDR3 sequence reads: CAIRGQGATNYGYTF. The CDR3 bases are TGTGCCATCAGGGGACAGGGGGCGACTAACTATGGCTACACCTTC.

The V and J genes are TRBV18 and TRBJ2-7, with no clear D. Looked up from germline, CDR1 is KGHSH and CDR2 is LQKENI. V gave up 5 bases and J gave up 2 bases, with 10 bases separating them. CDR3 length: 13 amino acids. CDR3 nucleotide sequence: TGTGCCAGCTCATCAAGCATTACCTACGAGCAGTACTTC. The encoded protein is CASSSSITYEQYF. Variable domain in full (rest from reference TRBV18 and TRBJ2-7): NAGVMQNPRHLVRRRGQEARLRCSPMKGHSHVYWYRQLPEEGLKFMVYLQKENIIDESGMPKERFSAEFPKEGPSILRIQQVVRGDSAAYFCASSSSITYEQYFGPGTRLTVT.

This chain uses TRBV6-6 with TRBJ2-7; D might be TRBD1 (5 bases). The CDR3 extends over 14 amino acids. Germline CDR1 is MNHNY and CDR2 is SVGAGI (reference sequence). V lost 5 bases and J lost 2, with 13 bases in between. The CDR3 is CASSPRRGPYEQYF. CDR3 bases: TGTGCCAGCAGTCCCCGAAGGGGCCCCTACGAGCAGTACTTC.